The next 6 T cell receptor beta chains were all read from a single sample in a study of blood T cells in healthy people across ages. Together with a sample-barcoded 5' primer, a J-beta primer mix was included in a second PCR lasting about 7 to 11 cycles. TCRdb reprocessed the 5' RACE reads with MiXCR, giving one entry per CDR3 protein. This sample yields about a million distinct CDR3 sequences, of which 45% to 50% are seen a single time; 13% belongs to the top ten. Sequencing was carried out using blood. These receptors came from a man younger than 40 in good health.

The sample holds one count of this clonotype. The V and J genes are TRBV4-1 and TRBJ2-5; 7 bases agree with TRBD2. The junction had 6 bases not matched to a gene; V was cut back by 0 bases and J by 5 bases. The CDR3 runs to 15 residues. Looked up from germline, CDR1 is MGHRA and CDR2 is YSYEKL. This CDR3 is CASSQDREDGETQYF. In DNA, the CDR3 is TGCGCCAGCAGCCAAGATCGGGAGGACGGGGAGACCCAGTACTTC.

This chain links TRBV20-1 with TRBJ2-7; D is unclear. From germline, CDR1 is DFQATT and CDR2 SNEGSKA (reference sequence). The CDR3 totals 12 residues. The CDR3 DNA follows: TGCAGCTGGGCAGGAGCTGTTTACGAGCAGTACTTC. It yields the protein CSWAGAVYEQYF.

This clonotype was found many times. This chain connects TRBV20-1 to TRBJ2-7; D perhaps matches TRBD2 (5 bases). The CDR3 is 11 amino acids. From germline, CDR1 is DFQATT and CDR2 SNEGSKA (reference sequence). The V end was cut by 6 bases, the J end by 3 bases, with 9 bases between. CDR3 amino acids: CSAPGIYEQYF. The CDR3 DNA reads as TGCAGTGCCCCGGGGATCTACGAGCAGTACTTC.

V and J are TRBV3-1 and TRBJ1-2, with D uncertain. The CDR3 loop spans 11 amino acids. The V gene lost 5 bases and the J gene lost 5 bases, with 6 bases spanning the gap. Germline V CDR1 and CDR2: LGHDT, YNNKEL (reference sequence). CDR3 bases: TGTGCCAGCAGCAGGATGTATGGCTACACCTTC. Its protein is CASSRMYGYTF.

This clonotype has only a few counts. The CDR3 bases are TGTGCCAGCAACGGGCCGGGGTACGAGCAGTACTTC. It specifies CASNGPGYEQYF. V and J are TRBV25-1 and TRBJ2-7, with D perhaps matching TRBD2 (5 bases). Germline values: CDR1 MGHDK, CDR2 SYGVNS. Trimming left V 7 bases short and J 4 bases short, with 11 bases between. This CDR3 comprises 12 residues.

J is TRBJ1-2 and V is TRBV21-1. TRBV21-1 is termed a pseudogene. The CDR3 extends over 16 amino acids. The CDR3 sequence is CASSKAAWTVVYGYTF. In DNA, the CDR3 is TGTGCCAGCAGCAAAGCGGCTTGGACCGTCGTCTATGGCTACACCTTC.